The present TCR beta chain was sequenced within a study of T cells in Graves' hyperthyroidism and ophthalmopathy. Notes on the study in general: Median prediction lead before ophthalmopathy onset was around 6.9 months with the model.

About this clonotype itself: The antigen remains undetermined.

Germline V CDR1 and CDR2: MDHEN, SYDVKM. The V and J ends lost 5 bases and 6 bases, in that order; junction bases with no gene match: 6. The CDR3 length is 14 residues. Amplification targeted TCR beta CDR3 regions from RNA transcripts. The study used the HTBI primer set for a first-round RT-PCR of the TCR CDR3. MiXCR, applied by TCRdb to the multiplex PCR reads, yields one record per CDR3 protein. Here the sample spans 200,000 to 300,000 distinct CDR3 sequences, 16% being singletons. Uncontrolled infection, other autoimmune disease, pregnancy or lactation excluded patients. The diagnoses drew upon clinical symptoms, serum thyroxine and TRAb, thyroid ultrasound and orbital computed tomography.

The J gene is TRBJ1-2, the V gene TRBV28; TRBD1 aligns across 10 bases. The sample consisted of blood. The source of this sequence is a woman younger than 30 with Graves' ophthalmopathy. The CDR3 reads CASSTPGQGHGYTF. For the CDR3, the DNA is TGTGCCAGCAGTACACCGGGACAGGGGCATGGCTACACCTTC.